This T cell receptor (beta chain) was profiled in a study of OX40 agonist ivuxolimab in advanced cancers. Profiled with immunoSEQ multiplex PCR; TCRdb holds only in-frame clones, not every one. The table has 70,000 or so clones, about 90% seen once. This CDR3 is built from 13 residues. V lost 1 base and J lost 3, with 7 bases in between. CDR1 and CDR2 (germline): SGHTA, FQGTGA. The V call is TRBV7-3, the J call TRBJ2-7, with a tentative D call TRBD1 (5 bases). This TCR derives from an adult with an advanced solid tumor such as melanoma, head and neck, liver or kidney cancer. The sample here was CD4+ or CD8+ T cells sorted from blood, taken in a trial of the OX40 agonist ivuxolimab. The CDR3 nucleotides are TGTGCCAGCAGCTTAAGTCAGGGCTACGAGCAGTACTTC. Its protein is CASSLSQGYEQYF.